This T cell receptor (beta chain) was identified in a study of beta chain features in type 1 diabetes (dated by TCRdb to 2017 to 2018). General notes on the study: Mean age, gender distribution, total cell number and subset yield were not different between patients and healthy donors. A total of 85 million to 140 million sorted cells were examined across all samples, and the number of cells per subset was strongly correlated with RNA yield. The study compared TCRB repertoires of sorted circulating CD4+ T cell subsets between recently diagnosed type 1 diabetes patients and matched healthy donors. Regulatory and stem cell-like memory subsets were isolated from only 8 patients and roughly 8 healthy donors, whereas naive and central memory subsets came from all 28 donors.

Concerning this clone itself: Its antigen target is currently unknown. Nothing much larger sits one base from this clone, and base qualities are not available.

The entire isolated RNA was reverse transcribed using the High Capacity cDNA Reverse Transcription Kit, and thus expressed TCRB transcripts were sequenced. Deep immunoSEQ sequencing was performed on naive, central memory and regulatory T cell samples, with an average of around 3.5 million total reads per sample. After sorted cells were lysed in RLT buffer, RNA was extracted with DNase-treated RNeasy Micro or Mini kits, with the choice depending on cell number. To prevent cross-contamination, each cell subset was processed individually, whereas patient and healthy donor samples were processed jointly. Using the immunoSEQ multiplex PCR, TCRB sequences were amplified from cDNA into 87-bp fragments spanning the CDR3 region. Sequencing of the amplicons was done on the Illumina HiSeq platform. As for how the authors treated the data: Synthetic template baselines were used to correct PCR bias computationally, reads within Hamming distance 2 were collapsed, and singletons that could not be merged were discarded. Reads were aligned against IMGT to assign V, D and J genes, CDR3 length and insertions or deletions at six rearrangement sites. Within each subset, clonotype counts were normalized to the number of sorted cells before true diversity and Gini coefficients were calculated with the tcR R package. Repertoire sharing was quantified using the overlap coefficient calculated on TCRB nucleotide sequences. Out-of-frame TCRB sequences from naive cells were analyzed as a proxy for the pre-selection repertoire. Entries here come from immuneACCESS through TCRdb and include only in-frame sequences with V and J called. Some clones fail to appear in such tables; in the studies checked, an unresolved V gene covers under half of the shortfall, and the cause of the remainder is unknown. V, J and clone size are those of that table, while D and trimming were read from the DNA. The table for this sample lists about 240,000 clones; approximately 15% of them were counted only once. The ten largest account for roughly 0.019% of the sample.

A single peripheral blood draw of around 100 mL on average was collected from each donor into heparinised tubes. Using a panel that included CD45RO, CCR7, CD25, CD127, CD95 and CD27, naive, central memory, regulatory and stem cell-like memory CD4+ T cells were sorted on a BD FACSAria II. Every sorted population had a purity above 95%. PBMCs were isolated right away by Lymphoprep density gradient centrifugation and were stained directly, without culture. Samples were stained and sorted in pairs, with one healthy donor and one patient per experiment, so that batch effects were minimized. Taken from the germline V gene (reference sequence), the CDR1 and CDR2 loops are DFQATT and SNEGSKA. V lost 8 bases and J lost 7 bases, and the count of bases not matched to a germline gene is 7. The CDR3 measures 11 amino acids from cysteine to phenylalanine. Only the CDR3 part of the read is kept: 33 bases, read in frame from the first base.

Overall study outcomes, separate from this receptor: Because cDNA was sequenced instead of genomic DNA, highly expressing activated cells could be over-represented, though the groups showed no difference in activation or CD3 levels. Type 1 diabetes patients showed a moderate but significant shortening of TCRB CDR3 length in all four CD4+ subsets. At VDJ recombination sites, type 1 diabetes patients had fewer insertions and more deleted nucleotides, which implies abnormalities in thymic rearrangement. Only small numbers of individuals were included in the HLA sub-analyses, which left unresolved whether HLA type had any influence on TCRB rearrangement. Naive, central memory and regulatory TCRB repertoires appeared more similar among patients than among healthy donors. PCR may preferentially amplify shorter templates, but because patient and control samples were amplified and corrected together, any resulting skew would affect both groups equally.

The V and J genes are TRBV20-1 and TRBJ2-7, with 8 central nucleotides matching TRBD1. Sequencing input: naive CD4+ T cells from blood. The sample's cell subset or site label, in plain terms: true naive CD4+ T cells. The TCR was taken from a man aged 30 to 39 with type 1 diabetes. CDR3 loop: CSSRTGNEQYF. The DNA sequence is TGCAGTTCCAGGACAGGGAATGAGCAGTACTTC.